This T cell receptor (beta chain) emerged from a study of molecular identifiers for immune sequencing clone quantification. Preparation methods for the bulk TCR libraries were those previously described, with listed TCR primers. One entry per CDR3 protein results from TCRdb running MiXCR on the PCR reads. Of about 630,000 distinct CDR3 sequences in the sample, roughly 23% were seen once. Sorting captured naive CD8 T cells as CD8+CD4-CCR7+CD45RA+. This CDR3 is 16 amino acids long. The V gene lost 1 base and the J gene lost 0 bases, with 11 bases spanning the gap. Only a few counts were recorded for this clonotype.

This TCR was sampled from a human donor in good health. Some libraries in this study had Jurkat cell RNA spiked in. The chain is built from TRBV12-3 or TRBV12-4 and TRBJ2-3; the D is unclear. Input material: naive CD8+ T cells from blood, with Jurkat cell RNA spiked in. Sample subset: FACS-sorted CD8+CD4-CCR7+CD45RA+ naive T cells. The CDR3 DNA sequence: TGTGCCAGCAGTTTAGTGGCGAACCCTAGCACAGATACGCAGTATTTT. It is translated as CASSLVANPSTDTQYF.